A single T cell receptor beta chain is shown here with its context. This CDR3 is 15 amino acids long. V lost 7 bases and J lost 3; bases outside the gene matches: 8. Germline lookup yields CDR1 MNHEY and CDR2 SMNVEV (reference sequence). This specimen belongs to a study of blood T cell repertoires in COVID-19. Using immunoSEQ multiplex PCR, the repertoire was profiled, and TCRdb retains in-frame clones only, with some absent. The sample lists hundreds of thousands of clones; roughly 84% were seen once. The chain links TRBV27 to TRBJ1-5, with 8 bases fitting TRBD1. The sequence was collected from a man aged 25-45 years with active or convalescent COVID-19. The sequencing sample was made of peripheral blood. CDR3: CASKSRGQVNQPQHF. The CDR3 DNA reads as TGTGCCAGCAAATCCAGGGGGCAAGTCAATCAGCCCCAGCATTTT.